Below, 14 T cell receptor beta chains from the same sample are listed, as sequenced in a study of CD8+ T cells in alopecia areata (dated by TCRdb to 2017 to 2018). Interpreted using the paper, the time point label stands for: about 25 weeks on oral tofacitinib. The treatment or condition label of this sample denotes: oral pan-JAK inhibitor, 5-10 mg twice daily. The library was prepared using the immunoSEQ multiplex PCR assay. RNA was extracted from all samples and reverse transcribed into cDNA as template for TCR sequencing. In TCRdb, the immuneACCESS table is reduced to in-frame sequences with V and J assigned. These tables do not hold every clone; where another copy was compared, an unresolved V gene accounts for under half, and the others remain unexplained. A total of 80,000 to 100,000 clones appear in this sample, around 40% of them only once. The top ten clonotypes cover less than 20% of the sample.

The material was CD8+ T cells sorted from blood, obtained at week 24, from a patient treated with tofacitinib. Every receptor here comes from a human donor with alopecia areata.

V usage is TRBV9 and J usage is TRBJ1-2; the D gene is possibly TRBD1 (6 bases). The CDR3 sequence is 15 residues long. V dropped 3 bases and J dropped 1 base, with 13 bases sitting between them. Per the germline V gene, CDR1 is SGDLS and CDR2 is YYNGEE. In DNA, the CDR3 is TGTGCCAGCAGCGGGTACAGGGAGGATAACTATGGCTACACCTTC. It yields the protein CASSGYREDNYGYTF.

CDR3 in DNA: TGCGCCAGCAGCCAAAGACTAGCGGCATACAATGAGCAGTTCTTC. Translated, it gives CASSQRLAAYNEQFF. The chain combines TRBV4-3 with TRBJ2-1, with 9 nucleotides matching TRBD2. CDR1 LGHNA and CDR2 YSLEER come from the germline V gene. Germline trimming cut 2 bases from V and 4 bases from J; bases unmatched to any gene: 3. The CDR3 contains 15 residues.

The chain combines TRBV5-1 with TRBJ2-7; unclear D gene. CDR1 is SGHRS, CDR2 YFSETQ, per germline. V lost 4 bases to trimming and J lost 0 bases, with 8 bases between them. CDR3 length equals 13 residues. This chain's CDR3 is CASSPGASYEQYF. The CDR3 nucleotides read TGCGCCAGCAGCCCAGGAGCCTCCTACGAGCAGTACTTC. Full variable domain (outside the CDR3, taken from reference TRBV5-1 and TRBJ2-7): KAGVTQTPRYLIKTRGQQVTLSCSPISGHRSVSWYQQTPGQGLQFLFEYFSETQRNKGNFPGRFSGRQFSNSRSEMNVSTLELGDSALYLCASSPGASYEQYFGPGTRLTVT.

The chain links TRBV4-3 to TRBJ2-3; D call uncertain. The CDR3 has 14 residues. V shed 4 bases and J shed 4 bases, with 12 bases lying between them. Germline assignment: CDR1 LGHNA and CDR2 YSLEER. In nucleotides, the CDR3 is TGCGCCAGCAGCCCCGGTGGGGTCCCAGATACGCAGTATTTT. Amino acid sequence: CASSPGGVPDTQYF.

The rearrangement uses TRBV4-1 and TRBJ1-5; D possibly corresponds to TRBD1 (5 bases). The V end was cut by 0 bases, the J end by 1 base, with 7 bases between. Germline V lookup: CDR1 MGHRA, CDR2 YSYEKL. The CDR3 sequence is 15 residues long. The CDR3 region has the DNA TGCGCCAGCAGCCAAGAGGGGGGGAGCAATCAGCCCCAGCATTTT. It codes for CASSQEGGSNQPQHF.

CDR3 residues: CATGEDPSGANVLTF. The CDR3 nucleotides are TGTGCCACTGGGGAAGACCCCTCTGGGGCCAACGTCCTGACTTTC. The chain combines TRBV6-5 with TRBJ2-6; no definite D call. This CDR3 has 15 amino acids. Trimming cost V 10 bases and J 0 bases, with 13 bases left between them. Germline V CDR1 and CDR2: MNHEY, SVGAGI.

The chain uses TRBV19 and TRBJ2-7; 8 nucleotides line up with TRBD2. J lost 1 base, V lost 3 bases, and 2 bases had no gene match. This CDR3 has 14 residues. CDR1 LNHDA and CDR2 SQIVND come from the germline V gene (reference sequence). The CDR3 protein is CASSISGASYEQYF. The CDR3 coding sequence is TGTGCCAGTAGTATTAGCGGGGCTTCCTACGAGCAGTACTTC.

The V gene is TRBV5-1, the J gene TRBJ2-5; no firm D call. Trimming stripped 0 bases from V and 3 bases from J, with 6 bases between. The CDR3 extends over 13 amino acids. Germline CDR1 and CDR2: SGHRS and YFSETQ. The CDR3 DNA is TGCGCCAGCAGCTTGGCACGGGAAGAGACCCAGTACTTC. This encodes CASSLAREETQYF.

This chain uses TRBV2 with TRBJ2-2; unclear D gene. This CDR3 is built from 11 residues. The germline V and J ends were trimmed by 8 bases and 4 bases, with 5 bases remaining between them. Germline CDR1 SNHLY, CDR2 FYNNEI. As DNA, the CDR3 is TGTGCCAGCTACTCCACCGGGGAGCTGTTTTTT. It codes for CASYSTGELFF.

The rearrangement joins TRBV29-1 to TRBJ2-7; TRBD2 matches 10 bases. This CDR3 has 15 amino acids. V lost 4 bases to trimming and J lost 0 bases; unmatched junction nucleotides: 6. Germline values: CDR1 SQVTM, CDR2 ANQGSEA. The CDR3 DNA sequence: TGCAGCGTTGTGGGAGCGGGAGGGACCTCCTACGAGCAGTACTTC. Its protein product is CSVVGAGGTSYEQYF.

V gene TRBV9 combines with J gene TRBJ2-7, with TRBD2 matching over 9 bases. Germline trimming cut 0 bases from V and 5 bases from J; bases unmatched to any gene: 6. Germline assignment: CDR1 SGDLS and CDR2 YYNGEE. The CDR3 extends over 15 amino acids. The CDR3 nucleotides are TGTGCCAGCAGCGTAGATAGCGGGAGTTTGAACGAGCAGTACTTC. This encodes CASSVDSGSLNEQYF.

In regard to this clone: The likely explanation is a read error, given a far larger clone one base away. This rearrangement joins TRBV29-1 to TRBJ2-7, with D perhaps matching TRBD1 or TRBD2 (7 bases each). The CDR3 length is 19 residues. Germline CDR1 and CDR2: SQVTM and ANQGSEA. Trimming pared 5 bases from V and 7 bases from J, leaving 36 bases between. This CDR3 is CSVTSPGGGSRTSYNEQYF. DNA for the CDR3: TGCAGCGTTACGTCCCCAGGGGGGGGTTCTCGGACATCCTACAATGAGCAGTACTTC.

The chain uses TRBV27 and TRBJ2-7, with D possibly TRBD2 on 6 matching bases. Deletions cut 5 bases from V and 8 bases from J, with 16 bases between. Germline loops: CDR1 MNHEY, CDR2 SMNVEV (reference sequence). The CDR3 is 13 amino acids. The CDR3 nucleotides read TGTGCCAGCAGTACCTCGGGACTGGCAAAGCAGTACTTC. Protein sequence: CASSTSGLAKQYF.

The genes are TRBV19 and TRBJ2-1, with TRBD2 identical over 9 bases. CDR3 length: 15 amino acids. CDR1 and CDR2 (germline): LNHDA, SQIVND (reference sequence). V lost 6 bases and J lost 4; bases outside the gene matches: 7. The CDR3 is CASRHLAGVYNEQFF. Written as DNA, the CDR3 is TGTGCCAGTAGGCACTTAGCGGGAGTTTACAATGAGCAGTTCTTC.